The next 15 T cell receptor beta chains were all read from a single sample in a study of early T cells in non-severe SARS-CoV-2 infection. TCRdb re-called the 5' RACE reads with MiXCR, one entry per CDR3 protein. The data show 20,000 to 25,000 distinct CDR3 sequences, less than 6.5% seen once. The sequenced sample consisted of whole blood. These TCRs come from an adult who was a healthcare worker with PCR-confirmed SARS-CoV-2 infection or an uninfected control (not recorded which).

This clonotype was observed a few times. The chain joins TRBV4-3 to TRBJ1-4; D is unclear. The CDR3 is 17 amino acids. Germline CDR1 is LGHNA and CDR2 is YSLEER. Trimming took 0 bases from V and 11 from J, leaving 22 bases between them. The CDR3 spells CASSQDYPAGTMGKLFF. The CDR3 bases are TGCGCCAGCAGCCAAGATTACCCCGCAGGAACGATGGGGAAACTGTTTTTT.

By share, this clonotype ranks as medium-sized. The V gene is TRBV4-2, the J gene TRBJ2-3; D is ambiguous. The CDR3 is 13 residues long. The germline CDR1 and CDR2 sequences are LGHNA and YNFKEQ. Deletions cut 5 bases from V and 0 bases from J, with 6 bases between. For the CDR3, the DNA is TGTGCCAGCAGCGCACCCAGCACAGATACGCAGTATTTT. Translating it yields CASSAPSTDTQYF.

This clonotype was counted many times. This chain joins TRBV5-6 and TRBJ2-5; D is perhaps TRBD1 (7 bases). Germline CDR1 reads SGHDT; CDR2 reads YYEEEE. V was cut by 4 bases and J by 4 bases, with 17 bases left in between. This CDR3 spans 15 amino acids. CDR3 region: CASSLKTGEAETQYF. CDR3 coding DNA: TGTGCCAGCAGCCTAAAAACAGGGGAGGCAGAGACCCAGTACTTC.

This clonotype was counted many times. The J gene is TRBJ2-7, the V gene TRBV9; D gene unclear. The germline V and J ends were trimmed by 0 bases and 0 bases, with 10 bases remaining between them. CDR3 length: 15 amino acids. Per germline, CDR1 SGDLS and CDR2 YYNGEE. The CDR3 DNA is TGTGCCAGCAGCGTAGGCGTGGCAAGCTCCTACGAGCAGTACTTC. Amino acids: CASSVGVASSYEQYF.

This clonotype occurred many times. The rearrangement uses TRBV4-2 and TRBJ1-1, with 7 nucleotides matching TRBD1. CDR3 length equals 15 residues. V lost 0 bases and J lost 3; bases outside the gene matches: 4. Germline V gene data show CDR1 as LGHNA and CDR2 as YNFKEQ. The CDR3 region is CASSQEGTADTEAFF. As DNA, the CDR3 is TGTGCCAGCAGCCAAGAAGGGACAGCGGACACTGAAGCTTTCTTT.

The V gene is TRBV20-1, the J gene TRBJ2-3, with TRBD2 matching over 8 bases. Germline CDR1 DFQATT, CDR2 SNEGSKA (reference sequence). The CDR3 contains 16 residues. Trimming took 1 base from V and 3 from J; bases not matched to a gene: 9. The CDR3 DNA is TGCAGTGCTAGAGTCTCGAGCGGGAGTAGGACAGATACGCAGTATTTT. Translating gives CSARVSSGSRTDTQYF.

This clonotype was recorded many times. The rearrangement joins TRBV3-1 to TRBJ2-1; TRBD1 matches 9 bases. The CDR3 has 16 amino acids. Germline lookup yields CDR1 LGHDT and CDR2 YNNKEL (reference sequence). V shed 1 base, J shed 6 bases, and the junction held 7 bases outside the gene matches. CDR3 nucleotides: TGTGCCAGCAGCCAAGCGGGCGGGACAGGGACCAATGAGCAGTTCTTC. This gives the protein CASSQAGGTGTNEQFF.

At least ten counts were recorded for this clonotype. The chain carries TRBV12-3 or TRBV12-4 and TRBJ2-7; TRBD2 matches 8 bases. V shed 6 bases and J 0 bases; nucleotides not matched to a gene: 7. The CDR3 is 15 residues long. CDR3 in amino acids: CASSQSGSGSYEQYF. CDR3 nucleotides: TGTGCCAGCAGCCAAAGCGGGAGCGGCTCCTACGAGCAGTACTTC.

This clonotype was recorded many times. The genes are TRBV20-1 and TRBJ2-1; D might be TRBD2 (6 bases). The CDR3 runs 16 residues. Trimming stripped 8 bases from V and 0 bases from J, with 20 bases between. Germline-derived CDR1 and CDR2 are DFQATT and SNEGSKA (reference sequence). CDR3 sequence reads: CSLDGGMGSSYNEQFF. CDR3 bases: TGCAGTCTAGACGGCGGGATGGGGAGCTCCTACAATGAGCAGTTCTTC.

This clonotype was recorded many times. The chain recombines TRBV13 with TRBJ1-2; no clear D gene. Germline V gives CDR1 PRHDT, CDR2 FYEKMQ (reference sequence). CDR3 length equals 14 residues. Deletions cut 3 bases from V and 4 bases from J, with 12 bases between. CDR3 bases: TGTGCCAGCAGCTTGGGATTATCGACCTATGGCTACACCTTC. Its translation: CASSLGLSTYGYTF.

There are a few counts of this clonotype. The chain carries TRBV29-1 and TRBJ2-7, with a tentative D call TRBD1 (5 bases). From germline, CDR1 is SQVTM and CDR2 ANQGSEA. The germline V and J ends were trimmed by 8 bases and 2 bases, with 10 bases remaining between them. CDR3 size: 11 residues. CDR3 DNA: TGCAGCCTAGACAGAACCTACGAGCAGTACGTC. As protein: CSLDRTYEQYV.

This clonotype was seen at least ten times. The DNA of the CDR3 is TGTGCCAGCAGCTTTTACGGCGGGGAGCTGTTTTTT. This codes for CASSFYGGELFF. The rearrangement joins TRBV11-1 to TRBJ2-2; no clear D gene. The CDR3 consists of 12 residues. Trimming stripped 3 bases from V and 7 bases from J, with 6 bases between. The germline V gene encodes CDR1 SGHAT and CDR2 FQDESV (reference sequence).

This clonotype occurred many times. The junction does not match germline at one end; this may be a read error. This sequence joins TRBV5-1 and TRBJ2-3; no clear D. The CDR3 covers 13 residues. Germline V CDR1 and CDR2: SGHRS, YFSETQ. The CDR3 loop is CASSLVPTDTQYF. The CDR3 region has the DNA TGTGCCAGCAGCTTGGTCCCCACAGATACGCAGTATTTT.

This clonotype was observed at least ten times. The chain's CDR3 is CASSLGLGEPQHF. The CDR3 nucleotides read TGTGCCAGCAGCTTAGGGTTGGGGGAGCCCCAGCATTTT. The chain uses TRBV7-6 and TRBJ1-5, with a weak D call TRBD1 (5 bases). The CDR3 extends over 13 amino acids. Trimming removed 1 base at V and 8 bases at J, with 9 bases between. The germline gives CDR1 SGHVS, CDR2 FNYEAQ.

This clonotype was seen repeatedly, ten times or more. The chain recombines TRBV6-2 or TRBV6-3 with TRBJ1-1; the match to TRBD1 covers 8 bases. Germline CDR1 reads MNHEY; CDR2 reads SVGEGT. The CDR3 has 13 residues. The junction had 0 bases not matched to a gene; V was cut back by 5 bases and J by 1 base. CDR3 protein: CASSGQGNTEAFF. The CDR3 DNA sequence: TGTGCCAGCAGTGGACAGGGGAACACTGAAGCTTTCTTT.